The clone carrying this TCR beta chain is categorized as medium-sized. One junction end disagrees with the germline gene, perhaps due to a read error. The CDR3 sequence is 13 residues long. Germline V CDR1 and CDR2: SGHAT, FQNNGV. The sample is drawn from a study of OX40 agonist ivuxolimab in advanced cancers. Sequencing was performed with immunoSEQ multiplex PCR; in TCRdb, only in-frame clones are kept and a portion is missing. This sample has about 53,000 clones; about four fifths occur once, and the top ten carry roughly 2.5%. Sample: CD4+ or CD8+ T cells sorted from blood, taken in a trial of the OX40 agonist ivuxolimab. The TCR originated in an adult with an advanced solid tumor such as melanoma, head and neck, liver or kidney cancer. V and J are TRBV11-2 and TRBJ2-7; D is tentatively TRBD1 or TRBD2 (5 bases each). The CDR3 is CASSFGTAVLGHF. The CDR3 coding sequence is TGTGCCAGCAGCTTCGGGACGGCCGTTCTGGGCCACTTC.